The 17 T cell receptor beta chains below all came from one sample that was sequenced in a study of control samples from healthy donors and cancer patients. Here immunoSEQ multiplex PCR was the method, and the copy in TCRdb shows in-frame clones only, minus some. The sample lists about 180,000 clones, 90% occurring once. Sequenced material: blood. These receptors were collected from a woman aged 45-59 years in good health.

In its sample, this clone was seen once. V is TRBV12-3 or TRBV12-4 and J is TRBJ1-1, with 9 bases identical to TRBD1. The V segment lost 6 bases and the J segment 4 bases; nucleotides outside the gene matches: 3. This CDR3 has 13 residues. CDR3 residues: CASRQTGGTEAFF. The CDR3 nucleotides read TGTGCCAGCAGACAGACAGGGGGCACTGAAGCTTTCTTT.

This clone was seen just once. V gene TRBV6-2 or TRBV6-3 combines with J gene TRBJ2-2; 7 bases agree with TRBD2. Trimming removed 4 bases from V and 6 bases from J; junction bases left unmatched: 11. There are 16 residues in the CDR3. Germline V gene data show CDR1 as MNHEY and CDR2 as SVGEGT. In DNA, the CDR3 is TGTGCCAGCAGTTTCCACCAAGCGGGAAGCGCCGGGGAGCTGTTTTTT. It translates to CASSFHQAGSAGELFF.

The chain is built from TRBV9 and TRBJ1-2; D is unresolved. Germline CDR1 SGDLS, CDR2 YYNGEE. Trimming shortened V by 5 bases and J by 7 bases, and 12 bases separated the two germline ends. The CDR3 is 12 residues long. In DNA, the CDR3 is TGTGCCAGCAGAGAAGGGAATTTTGGCTACACCTTC. Its translation: CASREGNFGYTF.

This clone was detected once. The V gene is TRBV27, the J gene TRBJ1-1, with D unresolved. Trimming removed 2 bases at V and 0 bases at J, with 10 bases between. In germline, CDR1 is MNHEY, CDR2 SMNVEV (reference sequence). CDR3 length: 15 residues. In nucleotides, the CDR3 is TGTGCCAGCAGTTTACGTCGGCCAATGAACACTGAAGCTTTCTTT. It is translated as CASSLRRPMNTEAFF.

The chain links TRBV7-9 to TRBJ1-1; D uncertain. Trimming stripped 3 bases from V and 12 bases from J, with 20 bases between. Germline loops: CDR1 SEHNR, CDR2 FQNEAQ (reference sequence). The CDR3 totals 14 residues. The CDR3 DNA reads TGTGCCAGCAGCTTGGGAGGATTGGTCTGGACGACTTTCTTT. Its protein is CASSLGGLVWTTFF.

The V and J genes are TRBV7-2 and TRBJ2-3; D unresolved. The CDR3 totals 13 residues. Germline V gene sequence: CDR1 SGHTA, CDR2 FQGNSA. Trimming took 1 base from V and 4 from J, leaving 6 bases between them. In DNA form, the CDR3 reads TGTGCCAGCAGCTTAGTACAGTCAGATACGCAGTATTTT. Amino acid sequence: CASSLVQSDTQYF.

This clone was picked up one time. DNA for the CDR3: TGTGCCAGCAGTTTAATGGACAATGAGCAGTTCTTC. It codes for CASSLMDNEQFF. The chain uses TRBV12-3 or TRBV12-4 and TRBJ2-1, with unresolved D. The CDR3 length is 12 residues. With 2 bases removed from V and 5 bases from J, the gap between germline ends came to 4 bases.

This clone was recorded only once. The chain recombines TRBV7-7 with TRBJ2-2, with a possible D match to TRBD2 (5 bases). The ends were cut back, 5 bases at V and 5 bases at J, with 12 bases in the middle. This CDR3 is built from 14 residues. CDR1 and CDR2 from the germline V gene are SSHAT and FNYEAQ (reference sequence). The CDR3 protein is CASSTRGLTGELFF. DNA of the CDR3: TGTGCCAGCAGCACCCGCGGGCTGACCGGGGAGCTGTTTTTT.

Here the CDR3 reads CASSFGQTEAFF. In DNA form, the CDR3 reads TGTGCCAGCAGCTTCGGACAGACTGAAGCTTTCTTT. This chain joins TRBV5-5 and TRBJ1-1, with D tentatively TRBD1 (6 bases). Per the germline V gene, CDR1 is SGHKS and CDR2 is YYEKEE (reference sequence). The CDR3 is 12 residues long. Trimming took 2 bases from V and 5 from J, leaving 7 bases between them.

This clone was picked up a small number of times. This chain connects TRBV30 to TRBJ1-4, with D unresolved. Germline lookup yields CDR1 GTSNPN and CDR2 SVGIG (reference sequence). V was pared by 2 bases and J by 8 bases, with 15 bases between. The CDR3 is 14 residues long. Here the CDR3 DNA reads TGTGCCTGGAGTAAGGGCCTCGGAGGGGAAAAACTGTTTTTT. Protein sequence: CAWSKGLGGEKLFF.

The chain has TRBV19 and TRBJ1-3; perhaps TRBD1 as D (5 bases). V lost 4 bases and J 0 bases, leaving 16 bases between the germline ends. The CDR3 has 17 amino acids. CDR1 is LNHDA and CDR2 is SQIVND in the germline V gene (reference sequence). CDR3 sequence reads: CASSTGRIPYSGNTIYF. The CDR3 DNA is TGTGCCAGTAGTACGGGACGGATACCCTACTCTGGAAACACCATATATTTT.

The V gene is TRBV2, the J gene TRBJ2-3; D is unclear. The V gene's germline CDR1 is SNHLY and CDR2 FYNNEI. The V gene lost 4 bases and the J gene lost 2 bases, with 10 bases spanning the gap. There are 14 residues in the CDR3. The CDR3 DNA reads TGTGCCAGCAGTGCGAGGAGCCCCACAGATACGCAGTATTTT. Its protein is CASSARSPTDTQYF. Based on the CDR3 plus reference TRBV2 and TRBJ2-3, the full variable domain is EPEVTQTPSHQVTQMGQEVILRCVPISNHLYFYWYRQILGQKVEFLVSFYNNEISEKSEIFDDQFSVERPDGSNFTLKIRSTKLEDSAMYFCASSARSPTDTQYFGPGTRLTVL.

V usage is TRBV21-1 and J usage is TRBJ2-5; the D call in the table, TRBD2, was not verified against the DNA. TRBV21-1 represents a pseudogene. CDR3 length: 14 amino acids. The CDR3 reads CASSKLGGEETQYF. The CDR3 DNA follows: TGTGCCAGCAGCAAGTTAGGGGGGGAAGAGACCCAGTACTTC.

CDR3 coding DNA: TGCGCCAGCAGCTTGATTACCCAGGGCACTGAAGCTTTCTTT. It specifies CASSLITQGTEAFF. This chain connects TRBV5-1 to TRBJ1-1; D may be TRBD1 (5 bases). Germline values: CDR1 SGHRS, CDR2 YFSETQ. V was shortened by 1 base and J by 4 bases, with 11 bases between the two germline ends. The CDR3 consists of 14 residues.

The chain has TRBV6-5 and TRBJ2-7; no firm D call. Looked up from germline, CDR1 is MNHEY and CDR2 is SVGAGI. The germline V and J ends were trimmed by 8 bases and 4 bases, with 6 bases remaining between them. The CDR3 extends over 10 amino acids. This chain's CDR3 is CASGDYEQYF. CDR3 DNA sequence: TGTGCCAGCGGGGATTACGAGCAGTACTTC.

The J gene is TRBJ1-4, the V gene TRBV14, with D perhaps TRBD1 (5 bases). The CDR3 length is 17 residues. Trimming pared 0 bases from V and 0 bases from J, leaving 11 bases between. From germline, CDR1 is SGHDN and CDR2 FVKESK. The CDR3: CASSQDLDTTTNEKLFF. CDR3 nucleotides: TGTGCCAGCAGCCAAGATTTGGACACAACAACTAATGAAAAACTGTTTTTT.

The rearrangement joins TRBV30 to TRBJ2-1, with 8 bases matching TRBD2. The CDR3 sequence is 14 residues long. V was clipped by 3 bases and J by 7 bases; unmatched bases: 8. In germline, CDR1 is GTSNPN, CDR2 SVGIG (reference sequence). CDR3 nucleotide sequence: TGTGCCTGGAGGGAGCGGGGGCCAAGGAATGAGCAGTTCTTC. This encodes CAWRERGPRNEQFF.